The clone carrying this T cell receptor beta chain was counted only a few times. CDR1 is SGHAT, CDR2 FQNNGV, per germline. CDR3 length: 15 amino acids. V shed 3 bases and J 7 bases; nucleotides not matched to a gene: 9. The data originate from a study of blood T cell repertoires in COVID-19. Study as a whole: Nucleic acid was either cDNA or gDNA, and it came from T cells, B-cell-depleted T cells, or PBMCs.

The table came from immunoSEQ multiplex PCR; TCRdb's copy has only in-frame clones and leaves some out. The table lists around 60,000 clones, more than 80% of them singletons. The material sequenced was peripheral blood. This chain connects TRBV11-2 to TRBJ2-1; TRBD1 matches 7 bases. The sequence was obtained from a human donor with active COVID-19. The donor label of this sample is uncertain. In nucleotides, the CDR3 is TGTGCCAGCAGCTTTGAACAGGGGACGTGGAATGAGCAGTTCTTC. This translates into CASSFEQGTWNEQFF.